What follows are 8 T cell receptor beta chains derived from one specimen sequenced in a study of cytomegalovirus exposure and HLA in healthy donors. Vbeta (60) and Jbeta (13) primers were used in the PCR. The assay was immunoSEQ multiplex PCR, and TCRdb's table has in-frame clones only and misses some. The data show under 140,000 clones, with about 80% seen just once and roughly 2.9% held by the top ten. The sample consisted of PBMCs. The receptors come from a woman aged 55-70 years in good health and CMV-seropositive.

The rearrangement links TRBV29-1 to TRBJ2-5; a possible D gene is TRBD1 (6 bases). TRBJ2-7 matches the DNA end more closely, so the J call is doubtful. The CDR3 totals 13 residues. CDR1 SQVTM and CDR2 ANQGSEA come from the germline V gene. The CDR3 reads CSVESGQPYEQYF. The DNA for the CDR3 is TGCAGCGTTGAGAGTGGACAGCCCTACGAGCAGTACTTC.

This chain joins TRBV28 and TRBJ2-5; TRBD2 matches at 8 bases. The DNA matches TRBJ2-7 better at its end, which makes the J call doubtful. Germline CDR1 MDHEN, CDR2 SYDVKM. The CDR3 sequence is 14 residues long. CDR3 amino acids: CARPAGGICYEQYF. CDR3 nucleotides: TGTGCCCGACCCGCGGGGGGTATTTGCTACGAGCAGTACTTC.

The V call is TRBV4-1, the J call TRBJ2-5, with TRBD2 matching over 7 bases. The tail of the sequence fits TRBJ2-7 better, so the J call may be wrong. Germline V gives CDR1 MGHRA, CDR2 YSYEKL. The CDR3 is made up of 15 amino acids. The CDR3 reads CASSQRLARSYEQYF. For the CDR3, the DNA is TGCGCCAGCAGCCAACGACTAGCTCGGTCCTACGAGCAGTACTTC.

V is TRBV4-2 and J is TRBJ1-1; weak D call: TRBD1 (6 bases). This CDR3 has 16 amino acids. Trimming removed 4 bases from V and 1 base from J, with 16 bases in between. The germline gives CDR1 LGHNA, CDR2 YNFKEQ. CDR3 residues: CASSPEGGAKNTEAFF. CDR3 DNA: TGTGCCAGCAGCCCCGAGGGGGGGGCTAAGAACACTGAAGCTTTCTTT.

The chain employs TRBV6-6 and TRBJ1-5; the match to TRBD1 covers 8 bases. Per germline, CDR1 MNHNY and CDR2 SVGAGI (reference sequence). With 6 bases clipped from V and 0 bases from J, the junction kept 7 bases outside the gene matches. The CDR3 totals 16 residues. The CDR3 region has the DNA TGTGCCAGCAGAACAGGGGGTGGAAATAGCAATCAGCCCCAGCATTTT. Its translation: CASRTGGGNSNQPQHF.

The CDR3: CASSVGRGLAGELFF. The CDR3 nucleotides read TGTGCCAGCAGCGTTGGCAGGGGGTTGGCCGGGGAGCTGTTTTTT. The chain combines TRBV9 with TRBJ2-2; 7 bases map to TRBD1. This CDR3 comprises 15 residues. Germline V gene lookup returns CDR1 SGDLS and CDR2 YYNGEE. Losses at the gene ends were 2 bases for V and 6 bases for J; bases not matched to a gene: 7.

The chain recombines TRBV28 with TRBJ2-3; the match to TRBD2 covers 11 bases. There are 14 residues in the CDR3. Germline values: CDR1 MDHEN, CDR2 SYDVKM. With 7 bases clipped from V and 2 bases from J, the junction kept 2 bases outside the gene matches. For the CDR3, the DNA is TGTGCCAGCAATAGCGGGAGGGTCACAGATACGCAGTATTTT. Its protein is CASNSGRVTDTQYF.

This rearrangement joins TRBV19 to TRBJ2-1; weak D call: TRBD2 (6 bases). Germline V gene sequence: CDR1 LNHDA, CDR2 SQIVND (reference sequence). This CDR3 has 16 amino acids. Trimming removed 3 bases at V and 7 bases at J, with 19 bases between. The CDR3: CASSILGDGSQNEQFF. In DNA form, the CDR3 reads TGTGCCAGTAGTATTCTCGGGGACGGGAGCCAGAATGAGCAGTTCTTC.